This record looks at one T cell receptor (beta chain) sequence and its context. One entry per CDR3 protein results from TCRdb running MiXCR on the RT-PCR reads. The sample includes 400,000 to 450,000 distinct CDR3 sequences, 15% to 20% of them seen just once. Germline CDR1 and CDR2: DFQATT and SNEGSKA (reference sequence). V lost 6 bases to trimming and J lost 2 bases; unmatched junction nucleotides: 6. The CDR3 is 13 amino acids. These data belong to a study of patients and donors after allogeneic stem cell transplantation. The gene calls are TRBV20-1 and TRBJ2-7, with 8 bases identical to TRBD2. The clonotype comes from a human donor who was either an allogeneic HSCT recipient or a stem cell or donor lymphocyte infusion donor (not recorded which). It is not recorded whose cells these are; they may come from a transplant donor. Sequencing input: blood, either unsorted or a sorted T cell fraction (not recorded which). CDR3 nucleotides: TGCAGTGCGGGTTCTAGCGGGCCCTACGAGCAGTACTTC. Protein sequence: CSAGSSGPYEQYF.